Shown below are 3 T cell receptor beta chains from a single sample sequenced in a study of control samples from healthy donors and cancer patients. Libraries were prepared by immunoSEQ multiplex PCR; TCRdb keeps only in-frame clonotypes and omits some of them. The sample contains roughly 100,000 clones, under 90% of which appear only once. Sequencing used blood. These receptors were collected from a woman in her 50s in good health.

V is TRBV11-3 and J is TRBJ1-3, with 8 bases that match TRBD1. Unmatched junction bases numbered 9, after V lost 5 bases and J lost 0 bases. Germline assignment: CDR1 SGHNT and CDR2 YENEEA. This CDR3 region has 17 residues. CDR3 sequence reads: CASSPPGTGYSGNTIYF. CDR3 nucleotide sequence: TGTGCCAGCAGCCCCCCGGGGACAGGATACTCTGGAAACACCATATATTTT. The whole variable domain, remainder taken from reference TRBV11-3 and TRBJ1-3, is EAGVVQSPRYKIIEKKQPVAFWCNPISGHNTLYWYLQNLGQGPELLIRYENEEAVDDSQLPKDRFSAERLKGVDSTLKIQPAELGDSAVYLCASSPPGTGYSGNTIYFGEGSWLTVV.

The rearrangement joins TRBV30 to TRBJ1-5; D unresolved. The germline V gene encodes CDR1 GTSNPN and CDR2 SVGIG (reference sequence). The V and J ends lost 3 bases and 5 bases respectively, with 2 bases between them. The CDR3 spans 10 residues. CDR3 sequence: CAWRHQPQHF. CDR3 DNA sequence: TGTGCCTGGAGGCATCAGCCCCAGCATTTT.

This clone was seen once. Here the CDR3 reads CASSLTGQNTEAFF. CDR3 sequence (DNA): TGTGCCAGCAGTTTGACAGGGCAGAACACTGAAGCTTTCTTT. The rearrangement joins TRBV7-6 to TRBJ1-1; TRBD1 agrees at 7 bases. CDR1 is SGHVS and CDR2 is FNYEAQ in the germline V gene. The CDR3 totals 14 residues. V lost 6 bases, J lost 1 base, and 5 bases stayed unmatched.